This T cell receptor beta chain was recovered during a study of T-cell memory formation after mild COVID-19. The germline gives CDR1 SGHAT, CDR2 FQNNGV. CDR3 length equals 15 residues. V shed 5 bases and J 1 base; nucleotides not matched to a gene: 6. Using its own MiXCR run on the 5' RACE reads, TCRdb lists one record per CDR3 protein. The repertoire holds approximately 150,000 distinct CDR3 sequences, with 5.5% to 7% as singletons. Study results and caveats: Pre-infection memory already had some responding clones, implying cross-reactive memory joined. Those CD4+ clones that contracted were mainly in CM and EM (CD8+ ones in EMRA).

As for this clonotype: The antigen remains undetermined.

This TCR derives from an adult woman who had mild COVID-19 (a few samples of this study predate the infection). Cell type and time point are not known. Sequencing was done on a sample of PBMCs or a T cell subset sorted from them (not recorded which). V usage is TRBV11-2 and J usage is TRBJ1-1; 8 bases match TRBD1. The CDR3 coding sequence is TGTGCCAGCAGCGGGAGGACAGGGACGAACACTGAAGCTTTCTTT. Residues: CASSGRTGTNTEAFF.